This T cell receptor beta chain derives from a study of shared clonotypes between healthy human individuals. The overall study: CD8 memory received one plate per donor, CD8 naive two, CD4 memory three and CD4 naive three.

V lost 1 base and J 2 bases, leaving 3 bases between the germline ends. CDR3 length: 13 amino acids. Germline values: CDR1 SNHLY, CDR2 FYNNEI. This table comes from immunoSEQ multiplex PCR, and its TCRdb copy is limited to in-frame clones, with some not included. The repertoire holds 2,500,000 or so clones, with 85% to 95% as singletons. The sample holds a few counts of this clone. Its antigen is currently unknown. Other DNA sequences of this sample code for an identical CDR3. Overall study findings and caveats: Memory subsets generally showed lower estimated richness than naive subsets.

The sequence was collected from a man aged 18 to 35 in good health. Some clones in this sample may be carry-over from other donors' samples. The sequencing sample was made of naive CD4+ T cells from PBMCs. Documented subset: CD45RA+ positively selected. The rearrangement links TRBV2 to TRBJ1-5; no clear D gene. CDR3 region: CASSEVGNQPQHF. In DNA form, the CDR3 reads TGTGCCAGCAGTGAAGTCGGCAATCAGCCCCAGCATTTT.